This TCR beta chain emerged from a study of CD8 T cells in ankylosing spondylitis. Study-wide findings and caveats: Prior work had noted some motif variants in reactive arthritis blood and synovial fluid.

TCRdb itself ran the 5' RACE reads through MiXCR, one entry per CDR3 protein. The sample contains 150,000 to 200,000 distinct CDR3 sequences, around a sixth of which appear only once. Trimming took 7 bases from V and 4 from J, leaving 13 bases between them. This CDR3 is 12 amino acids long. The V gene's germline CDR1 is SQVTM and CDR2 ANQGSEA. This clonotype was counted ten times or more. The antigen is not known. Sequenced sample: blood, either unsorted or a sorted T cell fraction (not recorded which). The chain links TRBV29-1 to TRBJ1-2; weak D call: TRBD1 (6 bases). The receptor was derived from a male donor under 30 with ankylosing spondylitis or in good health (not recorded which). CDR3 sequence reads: CSAEQGTYGYTF. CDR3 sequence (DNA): TGCAGCGCCGAACAGGGTACCTATGGCTACACCTTC.